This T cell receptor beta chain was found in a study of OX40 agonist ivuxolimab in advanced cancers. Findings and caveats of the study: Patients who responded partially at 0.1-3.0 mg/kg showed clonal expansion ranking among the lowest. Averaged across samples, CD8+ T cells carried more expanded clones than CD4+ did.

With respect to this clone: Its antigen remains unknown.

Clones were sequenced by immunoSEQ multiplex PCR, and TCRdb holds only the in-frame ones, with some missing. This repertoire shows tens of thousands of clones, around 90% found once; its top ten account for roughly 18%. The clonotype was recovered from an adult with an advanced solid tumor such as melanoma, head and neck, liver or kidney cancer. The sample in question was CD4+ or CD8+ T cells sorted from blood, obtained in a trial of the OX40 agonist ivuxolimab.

The CDR3 here is CASSLPDNQPQHF. In DNA form, the CDR3 reads TGTGCCAGCAGTTTACCCGACAATCAGCCCCAGCATTTT. The chain combines TRBV28 with TRBJ1-5; unclear D gene. The CDR3 length is 13 residues. Trimming shortened V by 2 bases and J by 3 bases, and 5 bases separated the two germline ends. From germline, CDR1 is MDHEN and CDR2 SYDVKM.